A single sample is the source of the 22 T cell receptor beta chains below, sequenced in a study of T-cell reconstitution after alpha-beta-depleted transplantation in children. Preparing the TCRbeta library involved the use of unique molecular identifiers. TCRdb itself ran the PCR reads through MiXCR, one entry per CDR3 protein. The data contain fewer than 20,000 distinct CDR3 sequences, about 7.6% of them seen just once; the ten biggest clones take up 36%. The sequencing used PBMCs, mostly from graft donor cells, collected 60 days after TCRalphabeta/CD19-depleted stem cell transplant. These receptors all stem from a boy in the first two years of life who had a stem cell transplant for Wiskott-Aldrich syndrome, so the T cells may come from the graft donor.

This clonotype appeared many times. This chain joins TRBV9 and TRBJ2-1; D uncertain. V was clipped by 7 bases and J by 9 bases, with 8 bases between them. The germline gives CDR1 SGDLS, CDR2 YYNGEE. The CDR3 is 10 amino acids. The CDR3 reads CASHRSEQFF. CDR3 DNA sequence: TGTGCCAGCCACCGGAGTGAGCAGTTCTTC.

This clonotype occurred many times. The chain is built from TRBV18 and TRBJ2-5; D possibly uses TRBD1 or TRBD2 (5 bases each). This CDR3 is 16 amino acids long. The germline V gene encodes CDR1 KGHSH and CDR2 LQKENI. Deletions cut 3 bases from V and 4 bases from J, with 18 bases between. The CDR3 sequence: CASSPVSGAGRETQYF. The CDR3 DNA follows: TGTGCCAGCTCACCGGTGTCCGGGGCTGGCAGAGAGACCCAGTACTTC.

The V gene is TRBV5-1, the J gene TRBJ2-1; 11 bases align to TRBD2. The length of the CDR3 is 15 residues. The V segment lost 4 bases and the J segment 10 bases; nucleotides outside the gene matches: 10. Germline assignment: CDR1 SGHRS and CDR2 YFSETQ. CDR3 coding DNA: TGCGCCAGCAGCCCTGGGACTAGCGGCTTGGGGGAGCAGTTCTTC. The encoded protein is CASSPGTSGLGEQFF.

This clonotype was picked up many times. The chain recombines TRBV7-9 with TRBJ2-5, with D unresolved. This CDR3 region has 12 residues. From germline, CDR1 is SEHNR and CDR2 FQNEAQ (reference sequence). Trimming took 2 bases from V and 5 from J, leaving 6 bases between them. CDR3 coding DNA: TGTGCCAGCAGCTTATTAGTGGAGACCCAGTACTTC. This encodes CASSLLVETQYF.

This clonotype was observed a few times. The chain combines TRBV20-1 with TRBJ2-3, with D perhaps TRBD1 (5 bases). Per germline, CDR1 DFQATT and CDR2 SNEGSKA (reference sequence). There are 16 residues in the CDR3. With 2 bases removed from V and 0 bases from J, the gap between germline ends came to 15 bases. The CDR3 spells CSARINRRRSTDTQYF. In DNA, the CDR3 is TGCAGTGCTAGAATCAACAGGCGCAGGAGCACAGATACGCAGTATTTT.

This clonotype has ten or more counts. The genes are TRBV4-1 and TRBJ2-2, with 8 bases aligning to TRBD2. This CDR3 is 15 amino acids long. J lost 6 bases, V lost 1 base, and 4 bases had no gene match. From germline, CDR1 is MGHRA and CDR2 YSYEKL. The CDR3 coding sequence is TGCGCCAGCAGCCAAGTTACCGGGGGGGCCGGGGAGCTGTTTTTT. Translation gives CASSQVTGGAGELFF.

The J gene is TRBJ1-6, the V gene TRBV25-1; no clear D gene. Trimming left V 6 bases short and J 7 bases short, with 16 bases between. The CDR3 length is 15 residues. The germline gives CDR1 MGHDK, CDR2 SYGVNS. The CDR3 DNA follows: TGTGCCAGCAGGGTGGGGTGGGGTAAGAATTCACCCCTCCACTTT. It is translated as CASRVGWGKNSPLHF.

The rearrangement uses TRBV24-1 and TRBJ1-1, with no clear D. Deletions cut 9 bases from V and 3 bases from J, with 13 bases between. The CDR3 sequence is 13 residues long. Germline-derived CDR1 and CDR2 are KGHDR and SFDVKD. DNA of the CDR3: TGTGCCACCCATGCCCCTGAAGACACTGAAGCTTTCTTT. Translation: CATHAPEDTEAFF.

By proportion, this clonotype is medium-sized. CDR3 sequence (DNA): TGTGCCAGCAGCACAGGACTAGCGGGAACAAAAGAGACCCAGTACTTC. Translation gives CASSTGLAGTKETQYF. The chain links TRBV5-6 to TRBJ2-5; TRBD2 aligns across 12 bases. Germline loops: CDR1 SGHDT, CDR2 YYEEEE. The CDR3 loop spans 16 amino acids. Trimming took 4 bases from V and 3 from J; bases not matched to a gene: 7.

Only a few counts were recorded for this clonotype. The chain links TRBV20-1 to TRBJ2-7, with 7 bases matching TRBD1. Trimming at V came to 5 bases and at J to 4 bases, leaving 8 bases not matched to a gene. Germline-derived CDR1 and CDR2 are DFQATT and SNEGSKA (reference sequence). The CDR3 is made up of 13 amino acids. This CDR3 reads CSARPGQMYEQYF. The CDR3 DNA follows: TGCAGTGCTCGACCGGGACAGATGTACGAGCAGTACTTC.

This clonotype was seen many times. The J gene is TRBJ2-1, the V gene TRBV20-1, with 10 bases fitting TRBD2. CDR3 length: 14 residues. The junction had 5 bases not matched to a gene; V was cut back by 3 bases and J by 6 bases. CDR1 is DFQATT and CDR2 is SNEGSKA in the germline V gene (reference sequence). CDR3: CSASKASGGNEQFF. CDR3 coding DNA: TGCAGTGCTAGTAAGGCTAGCGGGGGCAATGAGCAGTTCTTC.

This clonotype has just a few counts. This chain links TRBV20-1 with TRBJ2-7; D is unresolved. This CDR3 region has 11 residues. CDR1 and CDR2 (germline): DFQATT, SNEGSKA (reference sequence). Trimming cost V 6 bases and J 6 bases, with 12 bases left between them. The CDR3 bases are TGCAGTGCCAAAAAAGGAAGCGAGCAGTACTTC. Protein product: CSAKKGSEQYF.

This clonotype was recorded at least ten times. The genes are TRBV24-1 and TRBJ2-7; 16 nucleotides align to TRBD2. Germline loops: CDR1 KGHDR, CDR2 SFDVKD. CDR3 length: 19 residues. V lost 0 bases, J lost 1 base, and 5 bases stayed unmatched. CDR3 residues: CATSDLGTSGRATSYEQYF. CDR3 sequence (DNA): TGTGCCACCAGTGATTTGGGGACTAGCGGGAGGGCTACGTCCTACGAGCAGTACTTC.

J is TRBJ1-2 and V is TRBV9; no reliable D call. V was trimmed by 0 bases and J by 7 bases, leaving 16 bases between them. The germline gives CDR1 SGDLS, CDR2 YYNGEE. The CDR3 loop spans 15 amino acids. The CDR3 region is CASSVDALPTSGYTF. CDR3 nucleotides: TGTGCCAGCAGCGTAGACGCCCTCCCTACTAGTGGCTACACCTTC.

The chain is built from TRBV20-1 and TRBJ1-1; 8 nucleotides agree with TRBD1. Germline V gene lookup returns CDR1 DFQATT and CDR2 SNEGSKA (reference sequence). V lost 0 bases to trimming and J lost 4 bases; unmatched junction nucleotides: 7. There are 15 residues in the CDR3. The CDR3 nucleotides are TGCAGTGCTAGAGACGGGACAGGAAGGTCCACTGAAGCTTTCTTT. This gives the protein CSARDGTGRSTEAFF.

This clonotype was recorded at least ten times. CDR3 nucleotide sequence: TGCGCCAGCAGCTTCCCGGGACTAGCGGGGTACAATGAGCAGTTCTTC. Amino acids: CASSFPGLAGYNEQFF. The chain joins TRBV5-1 to TRBJ2-1, with 13 positions matching TRBD2. Trimming cost V 2 bases and J 4 bases; bases outside gene matches: 3. The germline CDR1 and CDR2 sequences are SGHRS and YFSETQ. This CDR3 has 16 residues. Filled out from reference TRBV5-1 and TRBJ2-1, the complete variable domain reads KAGVTQTPRYLIKTRGQQVTLSCSPISGHRSVSWYQQTPGQGLQFLFEYFSETQRNKGNFPGRFSGRQFSNSRSEMNVSTLELGDSALYLCASSFPGLAGYNEQFFGPGTRLTVL.

This clonotype was seen ten or more times. This rearrangement joins TRBV5-1 to TRBJ1-5; 8 nucleotides match TRBD1. Germline V gene sequence: CDR1 SGHRS, CDR2 YFSETQ. The J segment lost 7 bases and the V segment lost 4 bases, leaving 4 bases of the junction unmatched. This CDR3 is built from 13 residues. CDR3 loop: CASSVTGDQPQHF. Written as DNA, the CDR3 is TGCGCCAGCAGCGTGACAGGGGACCAGCCCCAGCATTTT.

This clonotype has more than one count but fewer than ten. The chain recombines TRBV7-2 with TRBJ2-1; D remains unclear. Germline-derived CDR1 and CDR2 are SGHTA and FQGNSA. Trimming took off 5 bases at V and 4 bases at J, with 15 bases between the two ends. The CDR3 consists of 15 residues. The CDR3 protein is CASSKPPGSYNEQFF. CDR3 bases: TGTGCCAGCAGCAAACCCCCCGGCTCGTACAATGAGCAGTTCTTC. Using reference TRBV7-2 and TRBJ2-1 for the parts outside the CDR3, the full variable domain is GAGVSQSPSNKVTEKGKDVELRCDPISGHTALYWYRQSLGQGLEFLIYFQGNSAPDKSGLPSDRFSAERTGGSVSTLTIQRTQQEDSAVYLCASSKPPGSYNEQFFGPGTRLTVL.

This clonotype turned up a few times. The V and J genes are TRBV28 and TRBJ1-5; 7 bases agree with TRBD1. Germline V gene lookup returns CDR1 MDHEN and CDR2 SYDVKM. The CDR3 is 15 residues long. V lost 5 bases and J lost 1; bases outside the gene matches: 5. The DNA of the CDR3 is TGTGCCAGCAGTGGAACGACAGGGAGCAATCAGCCCCAGCATTTT. Encoded protein: CASSGTTGSNQPQHF.

This clonotype was counted ten times or more. This CDR3 is CASSRGPYNEQFF. Here the CDR3 DNA reads TGCGCCAGCAGCCGAGGCCCCTACAATGAGCAGTTCTTC. The chain links TRBV5-1 to TRBJ2-1; unclear D gene. CDR3 length: 13 residues. Germline CDR1 is SGHRS and CDR2 is YFSETQ. Trimming shortened V by 4 bases and J by 2 bases, and 7 bases separated the two germline ends.

This clonotype was detected only a few times. V is TRBV4-1 and J is TRBJ2-1; 13 nucleotides line up with TRBD2. The V segment lost 4 bases and the J segment 6 bases; nucleotides outside the gene matches: 12. The CDR3 runs to 18 residues. CDR1 and CDR2 (germline): MGHRA, YSYEKL. CDR3 region: CASSPGLAGVGVSNEQFF. CDR3 in DNA: TGCGCCAGCAGCCCCGGACTAGCGGGAGTGGGTGTGAGCAATGAGCAGTTCTTC.

Note on this clonotype: Since the CDR3 does not end with the conserved phenylalanine or tryptophan, this likely comes from a read error. This chain connects TRBV27 to TRBJ2-5; 11 nucleotides match TRBD1. V dropped 2 bases and J dropped 3; count of bases not matched to a gene: 8. Germline assignment: CDR1 MNHEY and CDR2 SMNVEV (reference sequence). This CDR3 contains 17 residues. The CDR3 region has the DNA TGTGCCAGCAGTTTAATTGCCCCGGGACAGGGGGAAGAGACCCAGTACTTA. It specifies CASSLIAPGQGEETQYL.